A selection of T cell receptor beta chains follows, all from one sample in a study of blood T cells in healthy people across ages. TCRdb processed the 5' RACE reads anew with MiXCR; each CDR3 protein has one entry. The top ten hold approximately 40% of the sample, which has hundreds of thousands of distinct CDR3 sequences, less than 70% seen once. The sample consisted of blood. The receptors originated from a man aged 80 or over in good health. The CDR3 runs from the conserved cysteine through the conserved F or W. D genes are given only for firm matches. Clone size is given for some rows only: seen once, a few or many times, or a class if the clone is expanded.

size	D	V	J	CDR3
.	.	TRBV15	TRBJ2-3	CATSRALETDTQYF
.	.	TRBV29-1	TRBJ1-1	CSVAGLWTEAFF
.	.	TRBV29-1	TRBJ2-1	CSVANPKGGYTSDNEQFF
.	.	TRBV2	TRBJ1-5	CASSVSDVGNQPQHF
.	.	TRBV5-1	TRBJ2-3	CASSLAAGKDTQYF
.	TRBD2	TRBV16	TRBJ2-4	CASSQEGTSGSSGKNIQYF
.	TRBD2	TRBV15	TRBJ2-3	CATSKTASGRGTDTQYF
.	.	TRBV7-2	TRBJ1-1	CASSLGFRDTEAFF
.	TRBD1	TRBV11-2	TRBJ1-5	CASSQDRGNQPQHF
.	TRBD2	TRBV2	TRBJ2-7	CASTKLGGGRHPYEQYF
.	.	TRBV21-1	TRBJ2-7	CASSSRLVVGSYEQYF
.	.	TRBV5-4	TRBJ1-2	CASSPGQRGYGCTF
.	.	TRBV2	TRBJ1-1	CASSDQGAGANTEAFF
.	.	TRBV2	TRBJ1-1	CASSKAGWSMNTEAFF
.	.	TRBV5-1	TRBJ2-3	CASSLAPPRPSTDTQYF
.	TRBD1	TRBV18	TRBJ2-1	CASSGAGQGLNEQFF
few	TRBD1	TRBV29-1	TRBJ2-3	CSLSPGTGQLTQYF
many	.	TRBV4-1	TRBJ1-1	CASSQDDRFEAFF
.	TRBD1	TRBV18	TRBJ1-2	CASSKRGQPTQLYGYTF
few	.	TRBV29-1	TRBJ2-5	CSVATRLDGTQYF
.	.	TRBV28	TRBJ2-1	CPGTFQYNEQFF
once	.	TRBV12-3/TRBV12-4	TRBJ1-6	CVSSFGGRNSPLHF
few	.	TRBV5-1	TRBJ1-2	CASSGGHWEGGYTF
few	.	TRBV7-3	TRBJ1-2	CASSLTLWGGGYTF
.	.	TRBV18	TRBJ2-5	CASSPAGPPETQYF
.	.	TRBV7-9	TRBJ2-3	CASSLKGEPWRYAYF
.	.	TRBV7-2	TRBJ2-7	CASSLQAMVSYEQYF
few	TRBD2	TRBV28	TRBJ2-5	CASSPSSAGAETQYF